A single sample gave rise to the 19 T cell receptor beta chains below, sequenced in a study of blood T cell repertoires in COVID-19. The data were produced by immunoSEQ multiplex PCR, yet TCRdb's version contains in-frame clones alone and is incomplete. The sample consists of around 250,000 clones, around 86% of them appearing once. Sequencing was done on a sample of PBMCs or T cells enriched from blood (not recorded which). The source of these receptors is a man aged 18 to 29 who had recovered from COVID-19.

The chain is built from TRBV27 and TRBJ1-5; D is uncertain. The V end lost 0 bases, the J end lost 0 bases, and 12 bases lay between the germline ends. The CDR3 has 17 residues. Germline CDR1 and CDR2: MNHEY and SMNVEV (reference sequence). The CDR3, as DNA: TGTGCCAGCAGTTTATCTTACGGGTTCCATAGCAATCAGCCCCAGCATTTT. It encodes CASSLSYGFHSNQPQHF.

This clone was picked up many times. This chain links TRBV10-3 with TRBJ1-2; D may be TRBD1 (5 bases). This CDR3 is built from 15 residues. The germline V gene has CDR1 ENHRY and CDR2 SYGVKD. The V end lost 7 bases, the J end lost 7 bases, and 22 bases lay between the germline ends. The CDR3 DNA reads TGTGCCATCAACGGCGGGACGCAAAACTGGCTTGGCTACACCTTC. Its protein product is CAINGGTQNWLGYTF.

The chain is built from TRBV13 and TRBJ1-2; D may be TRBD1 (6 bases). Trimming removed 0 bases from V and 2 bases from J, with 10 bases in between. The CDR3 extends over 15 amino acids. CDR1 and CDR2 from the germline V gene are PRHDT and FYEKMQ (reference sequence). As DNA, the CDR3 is TGTGCCAGCAGCTTAGGTGGACAGTCCAACTATGGCTACACCTTC. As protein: CASSLGGQSNYGYTF. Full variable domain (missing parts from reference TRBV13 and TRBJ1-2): AAGVIQSPRHLIKEKRETATLKCYPIPRHDTVYWYQQGPGQDPQFLISFYEKMQSDKGSIPDRFSAQQFSDYHSELNMSSLELGDSALYFCASSLGGQSNYGYTFGSGTRLTVV.

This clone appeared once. Here the CDR3 DNA reads TGTGCCAGCAGCTTCACAGGGCAACGGGAGCAGTACTTC. Its translation: CASSFTGQREQYF. The rearrangement joins TRBV11-2 to TRBJ2-7, with a weak D call TRBD1 (6 bases). V lost 3 bases and J 7 bases, leaving 13 bases between the germline ends. The germline CDR1 and CDR2 sequences are SGHAT and FQNNGV. This CDR3 is built from 13 residues. Full variable domain (outside the CDR3, taken from reference TRBV11-2 and TRBJ2-7): EAGVAQSPRYKIIEKRQSVAFWCNPISGHATLYWYQQILGQGPKLLIQFQNNGVVDDSQLPKDRFSAERLKGVDSTLKIQPAKLEDSAVYLCASSFTGQREQYFGPGTRLTVT.

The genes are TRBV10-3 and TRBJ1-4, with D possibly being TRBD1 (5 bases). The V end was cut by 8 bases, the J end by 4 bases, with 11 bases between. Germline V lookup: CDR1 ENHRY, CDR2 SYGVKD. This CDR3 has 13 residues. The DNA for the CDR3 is TGTGCCATCGCGCGGGGCCTTAATGAAAAACTGTTTTTT. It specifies CAIARGLNEKLFF.

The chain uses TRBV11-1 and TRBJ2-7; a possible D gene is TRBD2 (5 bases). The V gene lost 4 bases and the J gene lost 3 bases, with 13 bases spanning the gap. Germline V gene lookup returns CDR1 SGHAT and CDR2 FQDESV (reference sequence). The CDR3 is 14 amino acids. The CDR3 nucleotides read TGTGCCAGCAGCTCCCAGGAACGGGGCTACGAGCAGTACTTC. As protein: CASSSQERGYEQYF.

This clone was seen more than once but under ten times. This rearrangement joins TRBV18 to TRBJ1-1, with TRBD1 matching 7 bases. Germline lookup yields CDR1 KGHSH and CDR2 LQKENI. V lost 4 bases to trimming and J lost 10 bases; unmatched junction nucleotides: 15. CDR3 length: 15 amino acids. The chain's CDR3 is CASSLPLGQMTVAFF. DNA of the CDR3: TGTGCCAGCTCACTACCCCTGGGACAGATGACGGTAGCTTTCTTT.

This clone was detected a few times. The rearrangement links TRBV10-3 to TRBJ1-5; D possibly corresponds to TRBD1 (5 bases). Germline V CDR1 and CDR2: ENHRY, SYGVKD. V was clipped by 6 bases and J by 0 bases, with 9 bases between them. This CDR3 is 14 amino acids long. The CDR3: CAISGDSSNQPQHF. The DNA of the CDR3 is TGTGCCATCAGCGGAGACAGTAGCAATCAGCCCCAGCATTTT.

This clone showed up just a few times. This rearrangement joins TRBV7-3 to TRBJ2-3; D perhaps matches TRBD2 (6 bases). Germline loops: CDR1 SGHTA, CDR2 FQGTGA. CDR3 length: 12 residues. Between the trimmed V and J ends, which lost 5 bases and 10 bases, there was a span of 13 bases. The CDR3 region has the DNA TGTGCCAGCAGCCCAACGGGGGTCCCGCAGTATTTT. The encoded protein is CASSPTGVPQYF.

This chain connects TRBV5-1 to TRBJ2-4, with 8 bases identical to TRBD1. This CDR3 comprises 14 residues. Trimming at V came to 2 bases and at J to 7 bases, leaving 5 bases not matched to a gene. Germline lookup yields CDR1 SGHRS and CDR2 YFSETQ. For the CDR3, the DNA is TGCGCCAGCAGCTTCGACAGGGGTGGGAACATTCAGTACTTC. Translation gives CASSFDRGGNIQYF. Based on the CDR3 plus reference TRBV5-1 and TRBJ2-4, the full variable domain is KAGVTQTPRYLIKTRGQQVTLSCSPISGHRSVSWYQQTPGQGLQFLFEYFSETQRNKGNFPGRFSGRQFSNSRSEMNVSTLELGDSALYLCASSFDRGGNIQYFGAGTRLSVL.

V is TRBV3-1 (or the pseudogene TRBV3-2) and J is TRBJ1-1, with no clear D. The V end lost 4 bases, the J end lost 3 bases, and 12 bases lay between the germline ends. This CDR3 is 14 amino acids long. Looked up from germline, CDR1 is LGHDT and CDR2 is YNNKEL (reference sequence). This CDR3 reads CASSRGLPDTEAFF. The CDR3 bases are TGTGCCAGCAGCCGCGGATTGCCGGACACTGAAGCTTTCTTT.

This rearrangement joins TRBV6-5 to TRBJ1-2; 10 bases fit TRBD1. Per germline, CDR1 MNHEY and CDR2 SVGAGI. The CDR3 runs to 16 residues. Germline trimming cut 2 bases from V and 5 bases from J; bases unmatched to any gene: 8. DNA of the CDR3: TGTGCCAGCAGTTACGGGACAGGGGACGGGATTTATGGCTACACCTTC. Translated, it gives CASSYGTGDGIYGYTF.

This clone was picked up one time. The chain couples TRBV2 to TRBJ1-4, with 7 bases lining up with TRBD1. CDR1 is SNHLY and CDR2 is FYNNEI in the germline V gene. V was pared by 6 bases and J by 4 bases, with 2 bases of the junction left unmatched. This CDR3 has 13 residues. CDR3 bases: TGTGCCAGCAGGGGACAGATTAATGAAAAACTGTTTTTT. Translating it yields CASRGQINEKLFF.

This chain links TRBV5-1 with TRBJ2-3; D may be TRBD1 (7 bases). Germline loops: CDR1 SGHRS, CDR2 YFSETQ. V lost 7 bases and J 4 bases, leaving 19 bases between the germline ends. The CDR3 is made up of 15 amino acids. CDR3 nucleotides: TGCGCCAGCCGCCGAGGCGCCAGGGGGGCAGATACGCAGTATTTT. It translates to CASRRGARGADTQYF.

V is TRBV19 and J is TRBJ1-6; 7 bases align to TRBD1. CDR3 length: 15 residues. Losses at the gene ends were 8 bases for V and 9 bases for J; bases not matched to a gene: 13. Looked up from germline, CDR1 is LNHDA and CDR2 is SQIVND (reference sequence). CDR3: CASLGTEMHGSPLHF. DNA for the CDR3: TGTGCCAGTTTGGGGACAGAGATGCATGGTTCACCCCTCCACTTT.

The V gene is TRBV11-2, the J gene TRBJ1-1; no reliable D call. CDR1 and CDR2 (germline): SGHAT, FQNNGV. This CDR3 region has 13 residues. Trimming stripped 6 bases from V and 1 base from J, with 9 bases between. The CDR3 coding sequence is TGTGCCAGCAGACTAGGGCAGAACACTGAAGCTTTCTTT. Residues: CASRLGQNTEAFF.

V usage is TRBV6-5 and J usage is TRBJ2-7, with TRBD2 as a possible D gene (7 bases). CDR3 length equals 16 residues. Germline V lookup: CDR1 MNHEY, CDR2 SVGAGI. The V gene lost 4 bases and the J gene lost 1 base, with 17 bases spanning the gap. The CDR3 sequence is CASSWGGGGQSYEQYF. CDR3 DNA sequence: TGTGCCAGCAGTTGGGGGGGTGGCGGACAGTCCTACGAGCAGTACTTC.

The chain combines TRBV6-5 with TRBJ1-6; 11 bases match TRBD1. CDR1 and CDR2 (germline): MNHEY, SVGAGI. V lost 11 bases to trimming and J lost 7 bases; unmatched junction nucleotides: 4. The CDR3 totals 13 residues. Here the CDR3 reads CAGGTGGNSPLHF. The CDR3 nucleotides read TGTGCCGGTGGGACAGGGGGAAATTCACCCCTCCACTTT.

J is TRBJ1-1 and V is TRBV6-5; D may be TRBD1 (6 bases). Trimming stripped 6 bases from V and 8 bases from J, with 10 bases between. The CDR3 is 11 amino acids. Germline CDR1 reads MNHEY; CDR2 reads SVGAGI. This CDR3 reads CASRSQGEAFF. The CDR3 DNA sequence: TGTGCCAGCAGGTCACAGGGAGAAGCTTTCTTT.